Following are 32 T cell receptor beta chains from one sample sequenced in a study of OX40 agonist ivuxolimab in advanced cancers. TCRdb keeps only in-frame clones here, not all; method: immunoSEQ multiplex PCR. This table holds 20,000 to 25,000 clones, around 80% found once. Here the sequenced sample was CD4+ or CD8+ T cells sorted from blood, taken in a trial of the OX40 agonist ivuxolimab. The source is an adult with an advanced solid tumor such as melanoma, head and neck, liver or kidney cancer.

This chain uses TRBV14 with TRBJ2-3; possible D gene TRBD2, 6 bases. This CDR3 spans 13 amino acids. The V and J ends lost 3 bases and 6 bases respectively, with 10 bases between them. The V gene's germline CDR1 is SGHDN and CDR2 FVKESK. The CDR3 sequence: CASSQTGEDTQYF. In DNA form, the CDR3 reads TGTGCCAGCAGCCAGACGGGGGAGGATACGCAGTATTTT. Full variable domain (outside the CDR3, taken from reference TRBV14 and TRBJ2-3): EAGVTQFPSHSVIEKGQTVTLRCDPISGHDNLYWYRRVMGKEIKFLLHFVKESKQDESGMPNNRFLAERTGGTYSTLKVQPAELEDSGVYFCASSQTGEDTQYFGPGTRLTVL.

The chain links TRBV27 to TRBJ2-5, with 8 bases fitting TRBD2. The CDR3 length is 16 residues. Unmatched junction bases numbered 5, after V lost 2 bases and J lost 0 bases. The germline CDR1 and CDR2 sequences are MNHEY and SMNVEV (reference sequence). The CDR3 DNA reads TGTGCCAGCAGTTTACTGGCTAGCGGGTACCAAGAGACCCAGTACTTC. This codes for CASSLLASGYQETQYF.

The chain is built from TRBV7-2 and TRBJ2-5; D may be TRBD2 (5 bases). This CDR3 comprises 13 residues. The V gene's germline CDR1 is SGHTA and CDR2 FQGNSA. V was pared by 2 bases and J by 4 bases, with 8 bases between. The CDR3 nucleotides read TGTGCCAGCAGCTTAAATCGGGGAGAGACCCAGTACTTC. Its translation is CASSLNRGETQYF.

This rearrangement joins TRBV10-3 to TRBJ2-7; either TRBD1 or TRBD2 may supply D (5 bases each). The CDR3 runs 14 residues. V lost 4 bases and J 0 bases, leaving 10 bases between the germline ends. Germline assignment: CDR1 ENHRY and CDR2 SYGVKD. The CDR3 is CAISASGGSYEQYF. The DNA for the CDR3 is TGTGCCATCAGTGCCAGTGGGGGCTCCTACGAGCAGTACTTC.

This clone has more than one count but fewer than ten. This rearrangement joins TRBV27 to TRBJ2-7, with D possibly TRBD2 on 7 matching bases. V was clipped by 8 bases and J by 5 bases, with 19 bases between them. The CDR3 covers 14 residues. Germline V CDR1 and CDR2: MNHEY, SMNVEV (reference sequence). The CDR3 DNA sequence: TGTGCCAGCTCGTTAGGGGGAGGGCTCAACGAGCAGTACTTC. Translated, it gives CASSLGGGLNEQYF.

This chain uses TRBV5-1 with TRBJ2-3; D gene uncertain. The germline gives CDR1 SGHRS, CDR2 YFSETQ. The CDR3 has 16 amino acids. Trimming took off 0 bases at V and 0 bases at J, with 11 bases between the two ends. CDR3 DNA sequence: TGCGCCAGCAGCTTGGTCGGGCCCAGAAGCACAGATACGCAGTATTTT. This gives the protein CASSLVGPRSTDTQYF.

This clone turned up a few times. CDR3 sequence reads: CASSVGDRGRDTEAFF. The CDR3 DNA follows: TGTGCCAGCAGCGTTGGGGACAGGGGAAGGGACACTGAAGCTTTCTTT. The V and J genes are TRBV9 and TRBJ1-1; 10 nucleotides match TRBD1. V trimming: 2 bases; J trimming: 3 bases; junction bases outside the gene matches: 7. Germline CDR1 SGDLS, CDR2 YYNGEE. CDR3 length: 16 amino acids.

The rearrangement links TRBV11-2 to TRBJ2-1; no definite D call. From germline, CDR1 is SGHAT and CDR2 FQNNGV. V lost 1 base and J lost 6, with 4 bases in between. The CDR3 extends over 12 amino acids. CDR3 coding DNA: TGTGCCAGCAGCTTAGGCCTCAATGAGCAGTTCTTC. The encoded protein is CASSLGLNEQFF.

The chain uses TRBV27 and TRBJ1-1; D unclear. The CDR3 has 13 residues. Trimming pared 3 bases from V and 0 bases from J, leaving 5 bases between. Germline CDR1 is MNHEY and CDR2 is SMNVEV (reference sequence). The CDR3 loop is CASSFFLNTEAFF. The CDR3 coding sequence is TGTGCCAGCAGTTTTTTTTTGAACACTGAAGCTTTCTTT.

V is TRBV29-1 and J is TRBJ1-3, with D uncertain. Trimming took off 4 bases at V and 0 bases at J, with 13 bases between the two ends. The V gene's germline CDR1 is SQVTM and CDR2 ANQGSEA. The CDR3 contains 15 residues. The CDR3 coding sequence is TGCAGCGTTGCAAGCAGCAAGAGCTCTGGAAACACCATATATTTT. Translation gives CSVASSKSSGNTIYF.

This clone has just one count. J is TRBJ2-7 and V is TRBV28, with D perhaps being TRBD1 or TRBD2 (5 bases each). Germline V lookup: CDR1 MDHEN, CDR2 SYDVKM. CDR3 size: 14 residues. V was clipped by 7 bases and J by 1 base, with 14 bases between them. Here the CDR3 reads CASTLTWGSYEQYF. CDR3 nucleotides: TGTGCCAGCACCCTAACCTGGGGGTCCTACGAGCAGTACTTC.

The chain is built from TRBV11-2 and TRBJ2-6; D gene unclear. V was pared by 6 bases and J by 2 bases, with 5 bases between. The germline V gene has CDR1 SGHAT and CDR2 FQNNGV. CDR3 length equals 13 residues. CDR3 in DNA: TGTGCCAGCAGACCCACTGGGGCCAACGTCCTGACTTTC. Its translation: CASRPTGANVLTF.

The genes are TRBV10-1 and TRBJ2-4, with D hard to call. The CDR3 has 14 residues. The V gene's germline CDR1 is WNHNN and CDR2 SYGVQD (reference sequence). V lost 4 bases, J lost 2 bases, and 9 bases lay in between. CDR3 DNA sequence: TGCGCCAGCAGTGGGGCAGGACCCAAAAACATTCAGTACTTC. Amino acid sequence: CASSGAGPKNIQYF.

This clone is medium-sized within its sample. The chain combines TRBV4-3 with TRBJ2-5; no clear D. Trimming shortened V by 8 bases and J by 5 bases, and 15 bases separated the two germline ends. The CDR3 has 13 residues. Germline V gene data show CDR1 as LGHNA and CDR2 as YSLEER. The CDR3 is CASSWASGETQYF. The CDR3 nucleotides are TGCGCCAGCTCCTGGGCATCCGGGGAGACCCAGTACTTC.

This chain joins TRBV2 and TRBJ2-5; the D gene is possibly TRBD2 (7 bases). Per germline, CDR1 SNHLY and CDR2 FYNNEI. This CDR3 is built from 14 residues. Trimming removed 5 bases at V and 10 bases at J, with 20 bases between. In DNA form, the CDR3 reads TGTGCCAGCAGTCCGCTGGCGGGGGCCTGGGACCAGTACTTC. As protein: CASSPLAGAWDQYF. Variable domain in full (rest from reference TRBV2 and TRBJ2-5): EPEVTQTPSHQVTQMGQEVILRCVPISNHLYFYWYRQILGQKVEFLVSFYNNEISEKSEIFDDQFSVERPDGSNFTLKIRSTKLEDSAMYFCASSPLAGAWDQYFGPGTRLLVL.

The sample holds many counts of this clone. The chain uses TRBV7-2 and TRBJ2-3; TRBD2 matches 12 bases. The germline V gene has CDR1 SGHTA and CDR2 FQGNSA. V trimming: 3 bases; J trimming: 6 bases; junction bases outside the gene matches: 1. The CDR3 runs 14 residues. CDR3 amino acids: CASSFGTSGDTQYF. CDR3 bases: TGTGCCAGCAGCTTTGGGACTAGCGGGGATACGCAGTATTTT. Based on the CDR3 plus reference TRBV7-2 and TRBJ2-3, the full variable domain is GAGVSQSPSNKVTEKGKDVELRCDPISGHTALYWYRQSLGQGLEFLIYFQGNSAPDKSGLPSDRFSAERTGGSVSTLTIQRTQQEDSAVYLCASSFGTSGDTQYFGPGTRLTVL.

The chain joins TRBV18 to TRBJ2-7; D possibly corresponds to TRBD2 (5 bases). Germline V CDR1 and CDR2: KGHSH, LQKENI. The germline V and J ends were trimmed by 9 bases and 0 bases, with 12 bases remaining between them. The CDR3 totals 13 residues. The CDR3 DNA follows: TGTGCCAGTCAAGGAGGAAGCTCCTACGAGCAGTACTTC. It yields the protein CASQGGSSYEQYF.

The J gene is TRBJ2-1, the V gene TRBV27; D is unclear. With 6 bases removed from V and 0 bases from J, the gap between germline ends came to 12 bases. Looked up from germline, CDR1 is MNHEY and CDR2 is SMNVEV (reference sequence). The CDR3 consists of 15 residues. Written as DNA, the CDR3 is TGTGCCAGCAGCCCTGACCGTAGCTCCTACAATGAGCAGTTCTTC. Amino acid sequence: CASSPDRSSYNEQFF.

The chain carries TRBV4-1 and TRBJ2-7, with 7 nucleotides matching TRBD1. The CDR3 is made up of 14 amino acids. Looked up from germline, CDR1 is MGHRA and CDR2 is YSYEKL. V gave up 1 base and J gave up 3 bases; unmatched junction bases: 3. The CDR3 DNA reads TGCGCCAGCAGCCAAGCGGCAGGGGGCTACGAGCAGTACTTC. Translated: CASSQAAGGYEQYF.

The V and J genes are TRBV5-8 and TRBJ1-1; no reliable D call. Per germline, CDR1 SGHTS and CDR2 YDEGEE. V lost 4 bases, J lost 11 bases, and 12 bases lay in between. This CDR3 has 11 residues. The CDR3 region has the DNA TGTGCCAGCAGCGCCCGGTCCGAGGCTTTCTTT. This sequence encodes CASSARSEAFF.

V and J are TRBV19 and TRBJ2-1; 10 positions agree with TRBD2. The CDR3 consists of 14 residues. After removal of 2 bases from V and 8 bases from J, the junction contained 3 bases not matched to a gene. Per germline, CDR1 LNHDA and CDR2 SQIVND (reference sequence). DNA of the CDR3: TGTGCCAGTAGTATATGGAGCGGGAGGGATGAGCAGTTCTTC. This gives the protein CASSIWSGRDEQFF.

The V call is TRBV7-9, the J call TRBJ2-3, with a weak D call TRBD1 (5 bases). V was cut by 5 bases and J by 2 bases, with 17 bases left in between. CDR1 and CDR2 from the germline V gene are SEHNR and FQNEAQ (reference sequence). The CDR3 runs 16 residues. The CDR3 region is CASSRPRGGFTDTQYF. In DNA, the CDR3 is TGTGCCAGCAGCCGCCCTAGGGGCGGATTCACAGATACGCAGTATTTT.

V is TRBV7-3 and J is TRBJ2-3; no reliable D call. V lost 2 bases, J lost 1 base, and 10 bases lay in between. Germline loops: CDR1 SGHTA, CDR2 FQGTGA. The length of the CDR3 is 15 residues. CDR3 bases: TGTGCCAGCAGCTTAGGTACCCTGGGCACAGATACGCAGTATTTT. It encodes CASSLGTLGTDTQYF.

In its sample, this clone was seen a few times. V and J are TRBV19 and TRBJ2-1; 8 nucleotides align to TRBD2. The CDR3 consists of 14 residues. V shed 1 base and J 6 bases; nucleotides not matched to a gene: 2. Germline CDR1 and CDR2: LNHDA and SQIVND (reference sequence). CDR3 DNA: TGTGCCAGTAGTATAGGCGGGGGGTCCAATGAGCAGTTCTTC. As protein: CASSIGGGSNEQFF.

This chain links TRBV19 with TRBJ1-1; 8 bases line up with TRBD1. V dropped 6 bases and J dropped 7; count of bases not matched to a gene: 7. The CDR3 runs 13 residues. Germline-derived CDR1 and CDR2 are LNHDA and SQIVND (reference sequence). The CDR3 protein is CASRTGVSGEAFF. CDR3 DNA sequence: TGTGCCAGTAGGACAGGGGTTTCAGGTGAAGCTTTCTTT.

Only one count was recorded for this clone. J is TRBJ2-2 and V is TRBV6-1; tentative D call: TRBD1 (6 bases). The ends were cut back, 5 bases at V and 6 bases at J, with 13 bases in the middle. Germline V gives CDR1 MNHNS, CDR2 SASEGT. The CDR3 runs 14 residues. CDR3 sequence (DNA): TGTGCCAGCAGTTTTGGGGGCTACCCCGGGGAGCTGTTTTTT. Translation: CASSFGGYPGELFF.

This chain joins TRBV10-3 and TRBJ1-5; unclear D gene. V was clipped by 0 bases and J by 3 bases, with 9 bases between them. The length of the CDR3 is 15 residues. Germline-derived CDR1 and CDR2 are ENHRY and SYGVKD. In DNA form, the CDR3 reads TGTGCCATCAGTGAGTCGACCTCAGTCAATCAGCCCCAGCATTTT. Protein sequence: CAISESTSVNQPQHF.

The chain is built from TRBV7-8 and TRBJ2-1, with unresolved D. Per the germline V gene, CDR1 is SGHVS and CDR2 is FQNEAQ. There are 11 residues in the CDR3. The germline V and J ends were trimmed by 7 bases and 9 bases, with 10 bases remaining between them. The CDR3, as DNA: TGTGCCAGCACGGATGTGGCTGAGCAGTTCTTC. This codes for CASTDVAEQFF.

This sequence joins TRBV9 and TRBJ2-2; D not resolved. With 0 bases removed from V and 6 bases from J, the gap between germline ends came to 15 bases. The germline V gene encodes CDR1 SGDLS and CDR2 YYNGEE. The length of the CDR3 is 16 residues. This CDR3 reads CASSVGPGPGAGELFF. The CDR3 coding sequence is TGTGCCAGCAGCGTAGGGCCGGGCCCCGGTGCCGGGGAGCTGTTTTTT. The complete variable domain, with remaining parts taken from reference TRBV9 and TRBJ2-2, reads DSGVTQTPKHLITATGQRVTLRCSPRSGDLSVYWYQQSLDQGLQFLIQYYNGEERAKGNILERFSAQQFPDLHSELNLSSLELGDSALYFCASSVGPGPGAGELFFGEGSRLTVL.

CDR3 nucleotides: TGTGCCAGTTCAGAGGTTCTCAATCAGCCCCAGCATTTT. This codes for CASSEVLNQPQHF. The V call is TRBV19, the J call TRBJ1-5, with D unresolved. The CDR3 has 13 residues. CDR1 is LNHDA and CDR2 is SQIVND in the germline V gene (reference sequence). V lost 8 bases, J lost 3 bases, and 11 bases lay in between.

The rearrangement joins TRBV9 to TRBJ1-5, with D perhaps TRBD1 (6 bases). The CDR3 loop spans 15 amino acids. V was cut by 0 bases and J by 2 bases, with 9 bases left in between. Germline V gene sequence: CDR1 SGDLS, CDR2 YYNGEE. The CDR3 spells CASSVEGVGNQPQHF. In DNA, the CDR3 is TGTGCCAGCAGCGTAGAGGGGGTGGGCAATCAGCCCCAGCATTTT.

The CDR3 spells CASSPDGSYEQYF. DNA of the CDR3: TGTGCCAGCAGCCCAGACGGGAGCTACGAGCAGTACTTC. The chain recombines TRBV7-9 with TRBJ2-5; TRBD2 is a possible D gene (6 bases). The J call may be faulty, since TRBJ2-7 better matches the DNA end. Germline lookup yields CDR1 SEHNR and CDR2 FQNEAQ (reference sequence). The CDR3 has 13 amino acids.